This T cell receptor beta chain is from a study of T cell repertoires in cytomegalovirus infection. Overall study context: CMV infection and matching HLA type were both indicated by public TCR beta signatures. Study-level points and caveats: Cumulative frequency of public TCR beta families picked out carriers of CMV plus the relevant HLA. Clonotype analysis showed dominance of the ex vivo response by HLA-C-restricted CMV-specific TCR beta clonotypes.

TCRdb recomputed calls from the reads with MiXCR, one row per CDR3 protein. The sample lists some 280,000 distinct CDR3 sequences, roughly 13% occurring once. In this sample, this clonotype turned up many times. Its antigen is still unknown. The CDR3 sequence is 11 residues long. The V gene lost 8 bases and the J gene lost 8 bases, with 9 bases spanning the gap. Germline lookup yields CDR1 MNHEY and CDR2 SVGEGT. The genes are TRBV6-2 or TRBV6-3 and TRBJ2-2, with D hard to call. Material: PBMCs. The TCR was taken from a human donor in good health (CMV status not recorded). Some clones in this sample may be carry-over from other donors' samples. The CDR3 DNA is TGTGCCAGCGGGAATGGTGGGGAGCTGTTTTTT. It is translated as CASGNGGELFF.